The 20 T cell receptor beta chains in this list originate from one sample, sequenced in a study of early T cells in non-severe SARS-CoV-2 infection (dated by TCRdb to the early 2020s). The library was produced with 5' RACE. TCRdb names NextSeq 500 as the instrument used. TCRdb reanalyzed the raw reads on its own, using fastp at Q25 for trimming and MiXCR for clone calling, and kept in-frame beta chains. Each entry is one CDR3 protein sequence, shown with its most common DNA and genes. Counted in this sample were roughly 29,000 distinct CDR3 sequences; roughly 2.8% of them appeared once. The top ten hold about 0.72% of the sample. The sample taken for sequencing was whole blood. The receptor source for this set is an adult who was a healthcare worker with PCR-confirmed SARS-CoV-2 infection or an uninfected control (not recorded which).

This clonotype was detected many times. The chain couples TRBV4-1 to TRBJ2-4; 8 bases map to TRBD1. Germline V CDR1 and CDR2: MGHRA, YSYEKL. Trimming at V came to 3 bases and at J to 3 bases, leaving 7 bases not matched to a gene. The CDR3 totals 16 residues. Here the CDR3 DNA reads TGCGCCAGCAGCCACGTACAGGGGGGAGACAAAAACATTCAGTACTTC. Encoded protein: CASSHVQGGDKNIQYF.

Many counts were recorded for this clonotype. The chain links TRBV25-1 to TRBJ1-1; no definite D call. The CDR3 contains 13 residues. Trimming removed 7 bases from V and 6 bases from J, with 15 bases in between. Germline-derived CDR1 and CDR2 are MGHDK and SYGVNS. The CDR3 region has the DNA TGTGCCAGCACCGCCGACGCGGTATCTGAAGCTTTCTTT. Protein sequence: CASTADAVSEAFF.

At least ten counts were recorded for this clonotype. V is TRBV20-1 and J is TRBJ2-1; D is possibly TRBD2 (6 bases). This CDR3 region has 14 residues. V was trimmed by 2 bases and J by 5 bases, leaving 13 bases between them. The germline gives CDR1 DFQATT, CDR2 SNEGSKA (reference sequence). The CDR3 protein is CSARPRDSHNEQFF. DNA of the CDR3: TGCAGTGCTAGACCGCGGGACTCTCACAATGAGCAGTTCTTC.

The chain is built from TRBV5-1 and TRBJ1-6; the match to TRBD1 covers 7 bases. The V segment lost 9 bases and the J segment 8 bases; nucleotides outside the gene matches: 8. Germline CDR1 is SGHRS and CDR2 is YFSETQ. The CDR3 is made up of 13 amino acids. The chain's CDR3 is CATRGTDDSPLHF. The CDR3 bases are TGCGCCACCCGGGGGACAGATGATTCACCCCTCCACTTT.

The rearrangement uses TRBV20-1 and TRBJ2-6; weak D call: TRBD1 (6 bases). CDR3 length: 16 residues. Germline V gives CDR1 DFQATT, CDR2 SNEGSKA (reference sequence). V shed 0 bases and J shed 2 bases, with 11 bases lying between them. CDR3 nucleotide sequence: TGCAGTGCTAGAGATTGGGGGCTAGCTGGGGCCAACGTCCTGACTTTC. Its protein is CSARDWGLAGANVLTF.

This clonotype was counted at least ten times. This chain links TRBV7-3 with TRBJ1-1, with TRBD1 as a possible D gene (6 bases). V shed 0 bases and J shed 5 bases, with 10 bases lying between them. The germline gives CDR1 SGHTA, CDR2 FQGTGA. There are 14 residues in the CDR3. The CDR3 DNA sequence: TGTGCCAGCAGCTTAACGGGGGGCACTACTGAAGCTTTCTTT. It yields the protein CASSLTGGTTEAFF.

This clonotype was observed many times. The chain carries TRBV5-1 and TRBJ2-2, with D uncertain. The CDR3 is 17 amino acids. CDR1 is SGHRS and CDR2 is YFSETQ in the germline V gene. Trimming left V 4 bases short and J 4 bases short, with 20 bases between. The CDR3, as DNA: TGCGCCAGCAGCGCCTCGATGGTGATCAGAGGCACCGGGGAGCTGTTTTTT. Translating it yields CASSASMVIRGTGELFF. Filled out from reference TRBV5-1 and TRBJ2-2, the complete variable domain reads KAGVTQTPRYLIKTRGQQVTLSCSPISGHRSVSWYQQTPGQGLQFLFEYFSETQRNKGNFPGRFSGRQFSNSRSEMNVSTLELGDSALYLCASSASMVIRGTGELFFGEGSRLTVL.

This clonotype was found many times. V is TRBV13 and J is TRBJ1-1; D gene unclear. Germline V lookup: CDR1 PRHDT, CDR2 FYEKMQ (reference sequence). The CDR3 sequence is 14 residues long. The V gene lost 5 bases and the J gene lost 2 bases, with 12 bases spanning the gap. The CDR3 protein is CASSRNIHNTEAFF. CDR3 DNA: TGTGCCAGCAGCCGAAATATCCACAACACTGAAGCTTTCTTT.

This clonotype was seen more than once but under ten times. The chain uses TRBV19 and TRBJ2-6; D is perhaps TRBD1 or TRBD2 (5 bases each). Germline loops: CDR1 LNHDA, CDR2 SQIVND (reference sequence). This CDR3 is built from 17 residues. Trimming stripped 1 base from V and 1 base from J, with 11 bases between. The CDR3 loop is CASSIGVGVSGANVLTF. CDR3 nucleotide sequence: TGTGCCAGTAGTATAGGTGTGGGGGTTTCTGGGGCCAACGTCCTGACTTTC.

This clonotype has at least ten counts. The V call is TRBV5-1, the J call TRBJ2-6; 10 nucleotides align to TRBD1. CDR1 and CDR2 from the germline V gene are SGHRS and YFSETQ. This CDR3 comprises 19 residues. The trim removed 2 bases at V and 1 base at J, leaving 9 bases unmatched. CDR3 region: CASSFTPGQGISGANVLTF. The CDR3, as DNA: TGCGCCAGCAGCTTTACTCCGGGACAGGGGATATCTGGGGCCAACGTCCTGACTTTC. The full variable domain, its missing parts supplied by reference TRBV5-1 and TRBJ2-6, is KAGVTQTPRYLIKTRGQQVTLSCSPISGHRSVSWYQQTPGQGLQFLFEYFSETQRNKGNFPGRFSGRQFSNSRSEMNVSTLELGDSALYLCASSFTPGQGISGANVLTFGAGSRLTVL.

This clonotype was detected ten times or more. V and J are TRBV5-6 and TRBJ1-5; D unclear. The CDR3 has 15 amino acids. The germline gives CDR1 SGHDT, CDR2 YYEEEE. V lost 2 bases and J lost 5, with 14 bases in between. For the CDR3, the DNA is TGTGCCAGCAGCTTATCCTTGGAGCGTTATCAGCCCCAGCATTTT. Protein product: CASSLSLERYQPQHF.

This clonotype showed up many times. This rearrangement joins TRBV29-1 to TRBJ1-1; TRBD1 agrees at 8 bases. CDR1 is SQVTM, CDR2 ANQGSEA, per germline. This CDR3 spans 15 amino acids. J gave up 5 bases and V 2 bases, and 10 bases lay outside the gene matches. CDR3 loop: CSVEPGGARGTEAFF. CDR3 DNA: TGCAGCGTTGAACCAGGGGGCGCACGGGGAACTGAAGCTTTCTTT.

The sample holds many counts of this clonotype. The chain links TRBV7-3 to TRBJ1-1, with D tentatively TRBD1 (5 bases). The CDR3 totals 16 residues. The germline V gene encodes CDR1 SGHTA and CDR2 FQGTGA. Between the trimmed V and J ends, which lost 0 bases and 0 bases, there was a span of 11 bases. CDR3 bases: TGTGCCAGCAGCTTAACGGCGACAGCCTTGAACACTGAAGCTTTCTTT. Translated, it gives CASSLTATALNTEAFF.

This clonotype was recorded many times. This chain connects TRBV25-1 to TRBJ2-1; D tentatively reads TRBD1 or TRBD2 (5 bases each). Germline V CDR1 and CDR2: MGHDK, SYGVNS. The ends were cut back, 5 bases at V and 0 bases at J, with 29 bases in the middle. The CDR3 extends over 21 amino acids. This CDR3 is CASSTTSPGTGRRSSYNEQFF. The CDR3 bases are TGTGCCAGCAGTACTACATCACCAGGTACGGGACGCCGGAGCTCCTACAATGAGCAGTTCTTC. Filled out from reference TRBV25-1 and TRBJ2-1, the complete variable domain reads EADIYQTPRYLVIGTGKKITLECSQTMGHDKMYWYQQDPGMELHLIHYSYGVNSTEKGDLSSESTVSRIRTEHFPLTLESARPSHTSQYLCASSTTSPGTGRRSSYNEQFFGPGTRLTVL.

Many counts were recorded for this clonotype. The CDR3 sequence: CASARNRQLSYNEQFF. CDR3 DNA: TGTGCTAGCGCCAGGAACCGACAACTCTCCTACAATGAGCAGTTCTTC. The rearrangement joins TRBV12-5 to TRBJ2-1; no reliable D call. Germline V gene data show CDR1 as LGHNT and CDR2 as FRNRAP. The CDR3 spans 16 residues. Trimming took 9 bases from V and 0 from J, leaving 18 bases between them.

This clonotype was seen many times. The chain joins TRBV12-3 or TRBV12-4 to TRBJ1-2; possibly TRBD1 for D (5 bases). The CDR3 runs 13 residues. The ends were cut back, 1 base at V and 12 bases at J, with 15 bases in the middle. Here the CDR3 reads CASSLDRISFHTF. The DNA for the CDR3 is TGTGCCAGCAGTTTAGACAGGATATCGTTTCACACCTTC.

This clonotype came up many times. The rearrangement links TRBV7-6 to TRBJ1-5; no reliable D call. CDR1 and CDR2 from the germline V gene are SGHVS and FNYEAQ. The CDR3 loop spans 15 amino acids. V was shortened by 6 bases and J by 3 bases, with 15 bases between the two germline ends. The CDR3 here is CASSSEGGSNQPQHF. DNA of the CDR3: TGTGCCAGCAGTTCCGAGGGAGGATCCAATCAGCCCCAGCATTTT.

In its sample, this clonotype was seen many times. CDR3 residues: CASSSPGLAGTSTDTQYF. The CDR3 nucleotides read TGTGCCAGCAGCTCCCCGGGACTAGCGGGAACTAGCACAGATACGCAGTATTTT. The chain recombines TRBV7-9 with TRBJ2-3; 13 positions match TRBD2. This CDR3 has 18 amino acids. V gave up 4 bases and J gave up 0 bases; unmatched junction bases: 7. Germline V gene data show CDR1 as SEHNR and CDR2 as FQNEAQ (reference sequence).

This clonotype was counted ten times or more. CDR3 sequence reads: CASSYLQGRDGYTF. CDR3 sequence (DNA): TGTGCCAGCAGTTATCTGCAGGGGAGGGATGGCTACACCTTC. V gene TRBV28 combines with J gene TRBJ1-2, with a weak D call TRBD1 (6 bases). CDR3 length: 14 amino acids. Germline V gene lookup returns CDR1 MDHEN and CDR2 SYDVKM. Trimming cost V 4 bases and J 6 bases, with 15 bases left between them.

This clonotype was counted ten times or more. V gene TRBV21-1 combines with J gene TRBJ2-7; TRBD1 was called by the table and not checked on the DNA. TRBV21-1 is annotated as a pseudogene. This CDR3 region has 13 residues. CDR3 in DNA: TGTGCCAGCAGCTATGGACAGCTACGGAAGCAGTACGTC. This gives the protein CASSYGQLRKQYV.